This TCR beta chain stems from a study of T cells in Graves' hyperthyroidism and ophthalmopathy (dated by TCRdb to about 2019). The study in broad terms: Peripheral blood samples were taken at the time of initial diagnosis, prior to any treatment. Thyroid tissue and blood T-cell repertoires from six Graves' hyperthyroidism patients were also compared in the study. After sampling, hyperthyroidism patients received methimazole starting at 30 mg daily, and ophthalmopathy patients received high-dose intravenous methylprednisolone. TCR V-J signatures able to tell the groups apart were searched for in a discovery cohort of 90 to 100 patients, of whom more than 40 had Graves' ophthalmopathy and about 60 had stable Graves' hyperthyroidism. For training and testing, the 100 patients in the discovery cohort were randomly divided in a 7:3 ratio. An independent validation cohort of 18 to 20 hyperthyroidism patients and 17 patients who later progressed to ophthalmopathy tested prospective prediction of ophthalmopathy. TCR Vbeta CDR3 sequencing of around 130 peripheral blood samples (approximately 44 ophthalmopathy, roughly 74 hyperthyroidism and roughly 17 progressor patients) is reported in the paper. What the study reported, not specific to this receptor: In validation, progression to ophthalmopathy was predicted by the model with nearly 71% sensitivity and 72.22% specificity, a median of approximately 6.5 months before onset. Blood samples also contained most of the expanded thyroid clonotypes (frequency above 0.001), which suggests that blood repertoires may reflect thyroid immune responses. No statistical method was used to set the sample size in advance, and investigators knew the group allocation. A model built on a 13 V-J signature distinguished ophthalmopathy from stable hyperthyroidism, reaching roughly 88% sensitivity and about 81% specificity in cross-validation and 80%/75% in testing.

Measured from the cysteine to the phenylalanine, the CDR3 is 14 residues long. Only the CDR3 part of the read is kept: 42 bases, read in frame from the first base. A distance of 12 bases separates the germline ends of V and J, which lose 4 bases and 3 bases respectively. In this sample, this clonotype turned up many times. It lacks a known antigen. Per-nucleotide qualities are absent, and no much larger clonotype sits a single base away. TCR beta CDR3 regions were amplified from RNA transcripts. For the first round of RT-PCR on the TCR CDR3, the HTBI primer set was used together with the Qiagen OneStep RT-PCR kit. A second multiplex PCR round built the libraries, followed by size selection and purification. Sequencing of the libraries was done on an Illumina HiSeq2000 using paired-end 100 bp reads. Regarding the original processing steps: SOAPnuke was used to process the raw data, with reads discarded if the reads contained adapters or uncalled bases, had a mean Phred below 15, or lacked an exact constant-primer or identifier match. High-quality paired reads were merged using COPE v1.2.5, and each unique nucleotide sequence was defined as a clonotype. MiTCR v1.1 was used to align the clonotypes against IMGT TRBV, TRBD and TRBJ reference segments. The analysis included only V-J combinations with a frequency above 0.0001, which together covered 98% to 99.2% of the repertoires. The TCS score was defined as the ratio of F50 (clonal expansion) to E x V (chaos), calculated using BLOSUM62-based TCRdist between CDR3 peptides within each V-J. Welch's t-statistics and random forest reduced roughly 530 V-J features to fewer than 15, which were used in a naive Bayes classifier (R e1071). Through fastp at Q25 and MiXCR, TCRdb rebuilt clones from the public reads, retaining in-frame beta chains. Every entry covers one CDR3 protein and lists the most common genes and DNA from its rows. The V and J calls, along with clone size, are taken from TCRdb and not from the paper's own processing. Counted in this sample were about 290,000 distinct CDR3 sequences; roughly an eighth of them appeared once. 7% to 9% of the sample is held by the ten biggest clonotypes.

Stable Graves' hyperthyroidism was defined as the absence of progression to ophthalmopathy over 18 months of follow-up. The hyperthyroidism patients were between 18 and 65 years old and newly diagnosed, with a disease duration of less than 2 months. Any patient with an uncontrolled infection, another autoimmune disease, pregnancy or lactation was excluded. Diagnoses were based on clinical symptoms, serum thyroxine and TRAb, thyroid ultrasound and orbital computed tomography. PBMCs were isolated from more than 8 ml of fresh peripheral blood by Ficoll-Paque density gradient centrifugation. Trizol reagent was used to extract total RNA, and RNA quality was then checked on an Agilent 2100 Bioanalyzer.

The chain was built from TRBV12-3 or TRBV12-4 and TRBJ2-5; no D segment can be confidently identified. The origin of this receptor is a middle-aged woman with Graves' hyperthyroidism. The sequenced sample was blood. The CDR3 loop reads CASSSYRAKETQYF. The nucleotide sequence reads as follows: TGTGCCAGCAGTTCCTACCGAGCGAAAGAGACCCAGTACTTC.